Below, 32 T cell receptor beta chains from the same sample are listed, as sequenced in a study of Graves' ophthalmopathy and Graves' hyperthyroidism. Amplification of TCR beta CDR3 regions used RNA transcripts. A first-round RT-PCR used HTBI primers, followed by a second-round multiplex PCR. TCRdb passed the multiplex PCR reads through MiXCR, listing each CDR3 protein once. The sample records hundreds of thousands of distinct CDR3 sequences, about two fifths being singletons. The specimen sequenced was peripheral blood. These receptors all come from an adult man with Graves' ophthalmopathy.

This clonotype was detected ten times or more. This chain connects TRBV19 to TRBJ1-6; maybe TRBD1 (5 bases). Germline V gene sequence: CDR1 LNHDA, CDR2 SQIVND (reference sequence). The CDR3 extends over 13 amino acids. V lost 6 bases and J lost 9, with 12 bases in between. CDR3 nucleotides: TGTGCCAGTAGACAGGCCGGGAGTTCACCCCTCCACTTT. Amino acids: CASRQAGSSPLHF.

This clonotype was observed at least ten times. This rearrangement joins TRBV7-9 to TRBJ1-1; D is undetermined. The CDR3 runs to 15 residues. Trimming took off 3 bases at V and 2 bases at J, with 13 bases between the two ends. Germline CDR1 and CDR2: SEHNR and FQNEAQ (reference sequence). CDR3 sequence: CASSFDTSPNTEAFF. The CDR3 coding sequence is TGTGCCAGCAGCTTCGACACCTCACCAAACACTGAAGCTTTCTTT.

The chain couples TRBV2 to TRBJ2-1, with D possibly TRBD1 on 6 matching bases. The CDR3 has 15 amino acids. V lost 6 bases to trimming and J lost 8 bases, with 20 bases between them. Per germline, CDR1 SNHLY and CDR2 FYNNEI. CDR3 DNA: TGTGCCAGCAGCCCCTATGGGGGCTCAGAAGATGAGCAGTTCTTC. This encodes CASSPYGGSEDEQFF. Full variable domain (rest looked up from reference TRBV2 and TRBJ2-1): EPEVTQTPSHQVTQMGQEVILRCVPISNHLYFYWYRQILGQKVEFLVSFYNNEISEKSEIFDDQFSVERPDGSNFTLKIRSTKLEDSAMYFCASSPYGGSEDEQFFGPGTRLTVL.

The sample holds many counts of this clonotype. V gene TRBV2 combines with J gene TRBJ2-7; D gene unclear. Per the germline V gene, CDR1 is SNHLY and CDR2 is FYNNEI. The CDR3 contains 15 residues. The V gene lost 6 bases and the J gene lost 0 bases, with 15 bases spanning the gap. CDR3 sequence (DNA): TGTGCCAGCAGCCCAGACATGATGAGCTCCTACGAGCAGTACTTC. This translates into CASSPDMMSSYEQYF.

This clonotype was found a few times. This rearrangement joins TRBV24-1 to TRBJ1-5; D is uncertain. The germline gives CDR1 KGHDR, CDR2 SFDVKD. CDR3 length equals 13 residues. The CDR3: CARETRGDQPQHF. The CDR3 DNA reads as TGTGCTAGAGAAACTCGGGGAGATCAGCCCCAGCATTTT.

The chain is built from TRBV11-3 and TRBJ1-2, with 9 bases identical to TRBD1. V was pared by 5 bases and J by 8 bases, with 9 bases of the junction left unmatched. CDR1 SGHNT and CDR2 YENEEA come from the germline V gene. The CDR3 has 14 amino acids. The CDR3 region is CASSLDRGKDGYTF. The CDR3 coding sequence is TGTGCCAGCAGCCTCGACAGGGGGAAAGACGGCTACACCTTC.

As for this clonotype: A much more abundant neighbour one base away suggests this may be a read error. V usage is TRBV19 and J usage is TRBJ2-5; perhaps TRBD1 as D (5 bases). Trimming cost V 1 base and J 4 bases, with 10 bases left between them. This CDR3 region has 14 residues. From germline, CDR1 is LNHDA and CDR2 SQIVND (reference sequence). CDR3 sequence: CASSIGGRVETQYF. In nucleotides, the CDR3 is TGTGCCAGTAGTATAGGGGGCAGGGTAGAGACCCAGTACTTC.

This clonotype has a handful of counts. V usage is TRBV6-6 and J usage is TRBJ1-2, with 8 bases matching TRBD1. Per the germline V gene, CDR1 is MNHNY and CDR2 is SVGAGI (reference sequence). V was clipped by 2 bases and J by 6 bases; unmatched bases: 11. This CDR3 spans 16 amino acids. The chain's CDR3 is CASSYLDDRGTDGYTF. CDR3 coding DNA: TGTGCCAGCAGTTACCTAGACGACAGGGGAACTGATGGCTACACCTTC.

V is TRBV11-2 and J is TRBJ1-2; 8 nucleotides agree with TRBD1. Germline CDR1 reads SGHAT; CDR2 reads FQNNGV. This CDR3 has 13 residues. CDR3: CARGTGRDYGYTF. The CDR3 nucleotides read TGTGCTAGAGGGACAGGACGGGACTATGGCTACACCTTC. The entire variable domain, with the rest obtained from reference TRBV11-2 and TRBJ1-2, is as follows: EAGVAQSPRYKIIEKRQSVAFWCNPISGHATLYWYQQILGQGPKLLIQFQNNGVVDDSQLPKDRFSAERLKGVDSTLKIQPAKLEDSAVYLCARGTGRDYGYTFGSGTRLTVV.

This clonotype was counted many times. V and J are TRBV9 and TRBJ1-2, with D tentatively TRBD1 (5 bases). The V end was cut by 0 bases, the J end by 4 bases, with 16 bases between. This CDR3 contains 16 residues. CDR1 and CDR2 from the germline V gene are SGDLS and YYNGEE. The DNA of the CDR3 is TGTGCCAGCAGCGTAGTCGGGGACTCCCTCATCTATGGCTACACCTTC. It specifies CASSVVGDSLIYGYTF.

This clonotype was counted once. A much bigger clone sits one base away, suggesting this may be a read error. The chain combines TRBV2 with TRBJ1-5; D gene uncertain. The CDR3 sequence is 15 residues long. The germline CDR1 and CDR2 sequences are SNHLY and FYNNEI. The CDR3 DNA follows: TGTGTCAGCAGTGACCCAGACTATAGCAATCAGCCCCAGCATTTT. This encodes CVSSDPDYSNQPQHF. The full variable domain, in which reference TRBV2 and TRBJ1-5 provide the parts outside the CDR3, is EPEVTQTPSHQVTQMGQEVILRCVPISNHLYFYWYRQILGQKVEFLVSFYNNEISEKSEIFDDQFSVERPDGSNFTLKIRSTKLEDSAMYFCVSSDPDYSNQPQHFGDGTRLSIL.

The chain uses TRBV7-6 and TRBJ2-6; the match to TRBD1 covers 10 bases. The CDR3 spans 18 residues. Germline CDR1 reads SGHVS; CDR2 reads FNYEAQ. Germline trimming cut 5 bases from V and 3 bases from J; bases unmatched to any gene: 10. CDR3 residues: CASSQVADRGFGANVLTF. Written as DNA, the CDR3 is TGTGCCAGCAGCCAAGTCGCGGACAGGGGGTTTGGGGCCAACGTCCTGACTTTC.

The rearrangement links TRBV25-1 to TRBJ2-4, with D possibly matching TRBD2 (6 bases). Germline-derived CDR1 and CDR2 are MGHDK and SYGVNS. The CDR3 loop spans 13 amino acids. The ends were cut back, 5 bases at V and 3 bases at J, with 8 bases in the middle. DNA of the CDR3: TGTGCCAGCAGTAACGGGGGCAAAAACATTCAGTACTTC. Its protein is CASSNGGKNIQYF.

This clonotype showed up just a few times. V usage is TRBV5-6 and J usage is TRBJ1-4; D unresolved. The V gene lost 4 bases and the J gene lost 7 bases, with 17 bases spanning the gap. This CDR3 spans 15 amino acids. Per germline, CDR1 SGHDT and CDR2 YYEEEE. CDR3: CASSEQPIAGEKLFF. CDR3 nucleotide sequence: TGTGCCAGCAGCGAGCAACCCATAGCCGGTGAAAAACTGTTTTTT.

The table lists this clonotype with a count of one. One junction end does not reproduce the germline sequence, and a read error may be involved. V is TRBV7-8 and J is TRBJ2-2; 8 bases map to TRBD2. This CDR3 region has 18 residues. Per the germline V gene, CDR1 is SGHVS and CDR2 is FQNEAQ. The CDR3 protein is CASSHPNPGTSNTGELFF. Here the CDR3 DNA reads TGCGCCAGCAGCCACCCTAACCCCGGGACTAGTAACACCGGGGAGCTGTTTTTT.

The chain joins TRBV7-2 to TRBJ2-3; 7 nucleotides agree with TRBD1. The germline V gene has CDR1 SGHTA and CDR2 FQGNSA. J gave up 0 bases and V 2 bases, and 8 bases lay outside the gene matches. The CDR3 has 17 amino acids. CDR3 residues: CASSLTPTGYSTDTQYF. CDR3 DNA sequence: TGTGCCAGCAGCTTAACTCCGACAGGGTATAGCACAGATACGCAGTATTTT.

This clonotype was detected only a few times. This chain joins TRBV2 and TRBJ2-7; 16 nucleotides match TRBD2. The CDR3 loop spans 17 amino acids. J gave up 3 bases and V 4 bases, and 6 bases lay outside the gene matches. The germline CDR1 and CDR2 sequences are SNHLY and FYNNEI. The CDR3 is CASSAGTSGGVNYEQYF. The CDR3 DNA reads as TGTGCCAGCAGTGCCGGGACTAGCGGGGGGGTTAACTACGAGCAGTACTTC. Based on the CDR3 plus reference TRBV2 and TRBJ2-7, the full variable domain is EPEVTQTPSHQVTQMGQEVILRCVPISNHLYFYWYRQILGQKVEFLVSFYNNEISEKSEIFDDQFSVERPDGSNFTLKIRSTKLEDSAMYFCASSAGTSGGVNYEQYFGPGTRLTVT.

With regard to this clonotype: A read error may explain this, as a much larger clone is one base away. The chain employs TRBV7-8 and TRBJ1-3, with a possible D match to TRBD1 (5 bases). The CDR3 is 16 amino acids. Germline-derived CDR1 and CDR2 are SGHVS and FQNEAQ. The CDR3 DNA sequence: TGTGCCAGCAGCTTAGTGGGGACTTCCTCTGGAAGCACCATATATTTT. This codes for CASSLVGTSSGSTIYF.

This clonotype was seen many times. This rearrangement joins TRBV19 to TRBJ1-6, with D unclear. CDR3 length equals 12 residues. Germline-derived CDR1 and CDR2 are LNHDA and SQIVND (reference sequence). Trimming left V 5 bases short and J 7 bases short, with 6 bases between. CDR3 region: CASSPLNSPLHF. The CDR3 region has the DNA TGTGCCAGTAGTCCCCTGAATTCACCCCTCCACTTT.

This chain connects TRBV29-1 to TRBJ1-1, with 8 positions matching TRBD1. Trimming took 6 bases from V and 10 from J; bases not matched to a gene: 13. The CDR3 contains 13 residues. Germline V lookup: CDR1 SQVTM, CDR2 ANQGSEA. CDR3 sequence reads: CSVSEGDRLAAFF. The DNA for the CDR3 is TGCAGCGTGTCGGAGGGGGACAGGCTCGCAGCTTTCTTT.

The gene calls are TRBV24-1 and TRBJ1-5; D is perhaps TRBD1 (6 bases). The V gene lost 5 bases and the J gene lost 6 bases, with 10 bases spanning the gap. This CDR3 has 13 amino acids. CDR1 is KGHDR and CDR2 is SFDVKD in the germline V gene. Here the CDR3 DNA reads TGTGCCACCAGTGGCAGGGGCAGTCAGCCCCAGCATTTT. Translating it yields CATSGRGSQPQHF.

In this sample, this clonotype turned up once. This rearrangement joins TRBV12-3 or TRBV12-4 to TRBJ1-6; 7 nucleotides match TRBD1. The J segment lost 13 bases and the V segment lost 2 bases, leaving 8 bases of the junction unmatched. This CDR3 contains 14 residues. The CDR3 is CASSLRQGGQPLHF. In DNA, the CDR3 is TGTGCCAGCAGTTTAAGACAGGGTGGTCAGCCCCTCCACTTT.

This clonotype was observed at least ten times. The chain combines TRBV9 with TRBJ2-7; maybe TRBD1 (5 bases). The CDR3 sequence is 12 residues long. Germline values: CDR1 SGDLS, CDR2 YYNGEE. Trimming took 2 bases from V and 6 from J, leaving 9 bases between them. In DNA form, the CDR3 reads TGTGCCAGCAGCGTCCAGGGCGGCGAGCAGTACTTC. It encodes CASSVQGGEQYF.

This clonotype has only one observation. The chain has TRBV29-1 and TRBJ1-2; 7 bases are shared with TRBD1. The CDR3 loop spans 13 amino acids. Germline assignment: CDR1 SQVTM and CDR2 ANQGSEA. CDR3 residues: CRPLDRQGDGYTF. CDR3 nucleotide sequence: TGCAGGCCCTTGGACAGGCAAGGGGATGGCTACACCTTC.

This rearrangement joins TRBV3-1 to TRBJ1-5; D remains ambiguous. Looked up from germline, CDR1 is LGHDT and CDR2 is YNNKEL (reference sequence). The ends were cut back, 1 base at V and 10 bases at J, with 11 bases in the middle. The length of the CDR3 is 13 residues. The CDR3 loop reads CASSQGLIRPQHF. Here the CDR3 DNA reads TGTGCCAGCAGCCAAGGTTTGATCAGACCCCAGCATTTT.

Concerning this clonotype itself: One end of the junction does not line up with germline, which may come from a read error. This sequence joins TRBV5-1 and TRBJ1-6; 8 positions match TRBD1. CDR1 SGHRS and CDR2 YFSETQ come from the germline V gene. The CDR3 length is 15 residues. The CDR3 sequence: CASSPNGQGNSPLHF. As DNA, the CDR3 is TGTGCCAGCAGCCCCAACGGACAGGGTAATTCACCCCTCCACTTT.

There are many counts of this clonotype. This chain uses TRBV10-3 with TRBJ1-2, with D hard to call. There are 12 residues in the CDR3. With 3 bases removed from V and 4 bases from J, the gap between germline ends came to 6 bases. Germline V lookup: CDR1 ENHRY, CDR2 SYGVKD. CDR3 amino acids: CAISDEGYGYTF. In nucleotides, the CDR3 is TGTGCCATCAGTGACGAGGGCTATGGCTACACCTTC.

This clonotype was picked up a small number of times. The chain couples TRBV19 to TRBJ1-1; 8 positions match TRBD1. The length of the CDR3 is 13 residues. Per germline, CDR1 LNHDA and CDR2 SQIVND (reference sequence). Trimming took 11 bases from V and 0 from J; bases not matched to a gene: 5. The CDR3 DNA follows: TGTGCCTGGGACAGGCGGTTGAACACTGAAGCTTTCTTT. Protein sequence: CAWDRRLNTEAFF.

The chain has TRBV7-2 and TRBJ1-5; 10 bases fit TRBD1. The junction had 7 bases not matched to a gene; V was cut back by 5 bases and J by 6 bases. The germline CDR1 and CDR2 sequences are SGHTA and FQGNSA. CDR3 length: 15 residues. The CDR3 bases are TGTGCCAGCAGCCCCCCCGGGACAGGGGTTCAGCCCCAGCATTTT. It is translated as CASSPPGTGVQPQHF.

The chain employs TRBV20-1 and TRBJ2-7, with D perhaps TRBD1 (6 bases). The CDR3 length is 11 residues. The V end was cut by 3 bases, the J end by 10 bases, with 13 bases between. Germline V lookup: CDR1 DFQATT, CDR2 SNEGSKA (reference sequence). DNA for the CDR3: TGCAGTGCTAGGACAGGCCTTACCCAGTACTTC. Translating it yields CSARTGLTQYF.

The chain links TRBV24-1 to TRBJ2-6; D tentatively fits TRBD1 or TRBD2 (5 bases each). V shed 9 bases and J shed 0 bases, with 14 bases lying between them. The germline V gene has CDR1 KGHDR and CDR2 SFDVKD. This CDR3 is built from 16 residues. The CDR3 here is CATWDGVSSGANVLTF. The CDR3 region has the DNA TGTGCCACCTGGGACGGGGTGAGCTCTGGGGCCAACGTCCTGACTTTC.

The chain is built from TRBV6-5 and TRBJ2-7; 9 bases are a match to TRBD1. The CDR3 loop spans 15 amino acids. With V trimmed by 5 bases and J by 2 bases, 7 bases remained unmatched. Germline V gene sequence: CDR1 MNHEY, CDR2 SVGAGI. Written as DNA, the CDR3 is TGTGCCAGCAGTCATGGGGGACAGGGTACCTACGAGCAGTACTTC. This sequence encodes CASSHGGQGTYEQYF.